The clone carrying this T cell receptor (beta chain) was seen many times. Its specificity is not known. These data come from a study of T-cell reconstitution after alpha-beta-depleted transplantation in children. Notes on the study in general: Newly generated T cells supplied most T-cell counts and diversity one year post-transplant. Expanded graft clones numbering several hundred reportedly gave rise to alpha-beta T cells about two months after transplant.

Researchers prepared the TCRbeta library using unique molecular identifiers, the study reports. TCRdb called the PCR reads again in MiXCR, with one record for every CDR3 protein. The data show roughly 70,000 distinct CDR3 sequences, just under 5% seen once. CDR3 length: 16 amino acids. The ends were cut back, 2 bases at V and 5 bases at J, with 19 bases in the middle. The V gene's germline CDR1 is DFQATT and CDR2 SNEGSKA (reference sequence). Sample: PBMCs, mostly from graft donor cells, taken 180 days after TCRalphabeta/CD19-depleted stem cell transplant. This receptor was taken from a boy in the first two years of life who had a stem cell transplant for acute myeloid leukemia, so the T cells may come from the graft donor. The chain employs TRBV20-1 and TRBJ2-4, with D perhaps matching TRBD2 (7 bases). This CDR3 is CSARFRGLYSENIQYF. The CDR3 region has the DNA TGCAGTGCTAGATTCAGGGGACTATATTCTGAAAACATTCAGTACTTC.